This TCR beta chain was identified in a study of blood T cell repertoires in COVID-19. Study background: Sample material is recorded as cDNA or gDNA derived from T cells, B-cell-depleted T cells, or PBMCs.

Using immunoSEQ multiplex PCR, the repertoire was profiled, and TCRdb retains in-frame clones only, with some absent. The data show about 160,000 clones, 75% to 90% seen once. CDR1 and CDR2 (germline): MNHEY, SVGAGI. CDR3 size: 12 residues. Sequences were obtained from peripheral blood. V gene TRBV6-5 combines with J gene TRBJ2-2; TRBD2 agrees at 13 bases. This sequence was found in an elderly woman with active or convalescent COVID-19. The CDR3 DNA sequence: TGTGCGACTAGCGGGGGGTCTGGGGAGCTGTTTTTT. This translates into CATSGGSGELFF.